This TCR beta chain is drawn from a study of blood T cell repertoires in COVID-19. Study summary: Samples came from the United States, Italy and Spain, spanning acute and convalescent COVID-19. T cells, B-cell-depleted T cells, or PBMCs provided the cDNA or gDNA that served as material.

Profiling relied on immunoSEQ multiplex PCR, and the TCRdb table lists in-frame clones only, not all of them. The sample holds a few hundred thousand clones; roughly 86% are singletons and the top ten take about 12%. Between the trimmed V and J ends, which lost 4 bases and 4 bases, there was a span of 14 bases. This CDR3 is built from 15 residues. Germline V CDR1 and CDR2: LNHDA, SQIVND (reference sequence). The origin of this receptor is a man older than 75 with acute or convalescent COVID-19. Sequenced sample: peripheral blood. The rearrangement uses TRBV19 and TRBJ1-5; D might be TRBD1 (5 bases). The CDR3 DNA follows: TGTGCCAGTAGTAACGCCTTCAGGGAAAATCAGCCCCAGCATTTT. Residues: CASSNAFRENQPQHF.